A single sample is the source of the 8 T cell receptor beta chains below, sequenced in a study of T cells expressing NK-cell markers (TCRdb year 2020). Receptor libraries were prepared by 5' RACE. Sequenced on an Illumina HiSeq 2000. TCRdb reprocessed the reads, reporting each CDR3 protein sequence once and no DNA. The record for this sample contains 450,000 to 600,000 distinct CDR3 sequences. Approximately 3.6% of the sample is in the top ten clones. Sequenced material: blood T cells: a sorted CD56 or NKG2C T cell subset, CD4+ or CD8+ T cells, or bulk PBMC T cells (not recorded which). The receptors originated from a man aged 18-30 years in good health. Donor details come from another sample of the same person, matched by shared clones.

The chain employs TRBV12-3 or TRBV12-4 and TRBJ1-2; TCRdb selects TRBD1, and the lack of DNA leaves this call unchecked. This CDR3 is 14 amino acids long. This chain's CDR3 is CASSPGDPGDGYTF.

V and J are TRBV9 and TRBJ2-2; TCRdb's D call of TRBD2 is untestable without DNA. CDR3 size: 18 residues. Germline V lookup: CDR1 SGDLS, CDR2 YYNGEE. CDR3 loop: CASSLNPTSGRVTGELFF.

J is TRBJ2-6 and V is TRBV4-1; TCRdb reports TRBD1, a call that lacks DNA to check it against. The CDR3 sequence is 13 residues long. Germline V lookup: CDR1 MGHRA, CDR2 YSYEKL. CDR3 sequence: CAKNDRDVNVLTF.

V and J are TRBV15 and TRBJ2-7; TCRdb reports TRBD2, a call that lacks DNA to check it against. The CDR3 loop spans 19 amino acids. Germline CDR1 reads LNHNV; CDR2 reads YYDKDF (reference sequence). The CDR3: CATSTAPRLAGDLSYEQYF.

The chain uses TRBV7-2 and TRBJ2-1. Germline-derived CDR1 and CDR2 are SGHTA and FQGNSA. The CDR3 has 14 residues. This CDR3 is CASSFAVSYNEQFF.

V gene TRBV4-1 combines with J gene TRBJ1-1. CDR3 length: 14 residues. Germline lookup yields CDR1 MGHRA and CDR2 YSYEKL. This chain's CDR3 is CASSQYQGSTEAFF.

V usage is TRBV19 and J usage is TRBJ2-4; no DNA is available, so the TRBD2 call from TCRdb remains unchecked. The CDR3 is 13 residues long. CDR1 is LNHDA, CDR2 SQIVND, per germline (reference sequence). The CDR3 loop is CASAAGGKNIQYF.

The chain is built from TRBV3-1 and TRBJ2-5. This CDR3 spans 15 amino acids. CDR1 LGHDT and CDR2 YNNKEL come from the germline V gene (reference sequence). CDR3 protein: CASSQGANGQETQYF.